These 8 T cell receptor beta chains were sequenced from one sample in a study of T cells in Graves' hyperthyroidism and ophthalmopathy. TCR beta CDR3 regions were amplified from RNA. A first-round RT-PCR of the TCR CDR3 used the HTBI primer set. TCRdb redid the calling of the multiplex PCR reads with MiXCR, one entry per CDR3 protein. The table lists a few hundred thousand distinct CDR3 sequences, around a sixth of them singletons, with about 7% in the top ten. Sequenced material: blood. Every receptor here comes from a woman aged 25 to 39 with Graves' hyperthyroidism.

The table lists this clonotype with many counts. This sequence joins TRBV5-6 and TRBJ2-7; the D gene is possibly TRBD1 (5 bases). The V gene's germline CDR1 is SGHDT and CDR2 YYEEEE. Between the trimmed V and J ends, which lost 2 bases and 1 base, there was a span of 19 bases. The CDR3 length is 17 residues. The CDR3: CASSFRPGHPQSYEQYF. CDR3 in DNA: TGTGCCAGCAGCTTCCGGCCCGGACACCCGCAATCCTACGAGCAGTACTTC.

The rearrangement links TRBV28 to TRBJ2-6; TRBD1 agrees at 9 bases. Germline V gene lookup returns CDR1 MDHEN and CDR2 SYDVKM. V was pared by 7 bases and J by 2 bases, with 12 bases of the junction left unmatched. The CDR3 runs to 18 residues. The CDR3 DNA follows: TGTGCCAGCACTGACACCGGGACAGGGATCGCTGGGGCCAACGTCCTGACTTTC. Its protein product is CASTDTGTGIAGANVLTF.

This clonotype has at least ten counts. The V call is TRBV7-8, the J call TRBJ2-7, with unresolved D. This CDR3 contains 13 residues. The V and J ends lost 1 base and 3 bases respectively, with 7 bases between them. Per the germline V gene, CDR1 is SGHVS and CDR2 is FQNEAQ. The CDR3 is CASSLGRHYEQYF. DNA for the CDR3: TGTGCCAGCAGCTTAGGTCGCCACTACGAGCAGTACTTC.

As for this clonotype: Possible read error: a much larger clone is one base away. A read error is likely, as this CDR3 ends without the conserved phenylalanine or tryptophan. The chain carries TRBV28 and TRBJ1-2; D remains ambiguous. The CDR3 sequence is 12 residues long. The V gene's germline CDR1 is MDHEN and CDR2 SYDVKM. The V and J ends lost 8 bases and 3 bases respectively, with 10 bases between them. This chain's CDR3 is CASAAGHYGYTS. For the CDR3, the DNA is TGTGCCAGCGCCGCTGGCCACTATGGCTACACCTCC.

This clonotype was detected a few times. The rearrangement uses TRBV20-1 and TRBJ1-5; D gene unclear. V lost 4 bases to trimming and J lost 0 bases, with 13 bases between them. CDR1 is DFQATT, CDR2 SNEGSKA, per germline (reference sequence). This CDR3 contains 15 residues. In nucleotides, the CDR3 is TGCAGTGCTAACCTGCCGGGATATAGCAATCAGCCCCAGCATTTT. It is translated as CSANLPGYSNQPQHF.

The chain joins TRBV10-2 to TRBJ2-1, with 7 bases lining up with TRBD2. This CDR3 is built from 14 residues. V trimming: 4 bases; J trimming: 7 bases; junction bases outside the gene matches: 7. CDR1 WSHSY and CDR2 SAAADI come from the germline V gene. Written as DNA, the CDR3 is TGCGCCAGCAGTGCGTGGGAGGGCCGTAATGAGCAGTTCTTC. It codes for CASSAWEGRNEQFF.

In DNA form, the CDR3 reads TGTGCCAGCAGCCCAAGGACTAGCGGCCCAGTGTTTTACGAGCAGTACTTC. Its protein is CASSPRTSGPVFYEQYF. The rearrangement joins TRBV7-2 to TRBJ2-7, with 10 bases identical to TRBD2. The V and J ends lost 5 bases and 4 bases, in that order; junction bases with no gene match: 14. The CDR3 covers 17 residues. Germline CDR1 is SGHTA and CDR2 is FQGNSA.

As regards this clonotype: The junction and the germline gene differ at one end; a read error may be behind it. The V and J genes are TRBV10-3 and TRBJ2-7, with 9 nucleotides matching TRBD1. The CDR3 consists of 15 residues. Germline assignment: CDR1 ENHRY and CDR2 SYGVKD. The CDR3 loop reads CASSNPRQGGYEQYF. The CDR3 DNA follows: TGTGCCAGCAGTAACCCCAGACAGGGGGGCTACGAGCAGTACTTC.